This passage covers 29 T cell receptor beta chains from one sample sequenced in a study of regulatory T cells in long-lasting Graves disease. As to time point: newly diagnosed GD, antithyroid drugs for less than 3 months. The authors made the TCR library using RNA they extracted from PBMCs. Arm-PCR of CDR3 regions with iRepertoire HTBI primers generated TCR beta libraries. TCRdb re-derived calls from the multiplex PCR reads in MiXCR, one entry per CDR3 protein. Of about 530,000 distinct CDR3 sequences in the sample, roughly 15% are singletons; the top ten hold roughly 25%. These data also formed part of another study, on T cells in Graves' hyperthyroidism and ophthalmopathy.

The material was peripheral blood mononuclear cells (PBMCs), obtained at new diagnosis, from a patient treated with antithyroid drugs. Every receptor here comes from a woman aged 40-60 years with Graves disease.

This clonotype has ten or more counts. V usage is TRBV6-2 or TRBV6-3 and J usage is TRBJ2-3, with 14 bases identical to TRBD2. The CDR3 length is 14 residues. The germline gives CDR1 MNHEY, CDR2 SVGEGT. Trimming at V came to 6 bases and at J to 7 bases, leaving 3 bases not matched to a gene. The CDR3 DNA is TGTGCCAGCAGGGGACTAGCGGGGGAGAATACGCAGTATTTT. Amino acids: CASRGLAGENTQYF.

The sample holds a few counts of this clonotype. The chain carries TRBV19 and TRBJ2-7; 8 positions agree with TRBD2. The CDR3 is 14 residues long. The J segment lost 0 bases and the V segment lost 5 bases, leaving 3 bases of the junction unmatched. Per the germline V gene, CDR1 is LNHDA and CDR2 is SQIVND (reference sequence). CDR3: CASSRGGTSYEQYF. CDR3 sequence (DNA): TGTGCCAGTAGTCGCGGGGGGACCTCCTACGAGCAGTACTTC.

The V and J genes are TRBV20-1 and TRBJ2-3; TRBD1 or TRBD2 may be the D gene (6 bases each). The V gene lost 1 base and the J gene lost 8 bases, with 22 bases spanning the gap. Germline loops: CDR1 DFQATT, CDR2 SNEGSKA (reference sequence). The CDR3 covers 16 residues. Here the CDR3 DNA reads TGCAGTGCTAGAGTCACCCGGGGGCCCCAACAGGGTACGCAGTATTTT. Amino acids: CSARVTRGPQQGTQYF.

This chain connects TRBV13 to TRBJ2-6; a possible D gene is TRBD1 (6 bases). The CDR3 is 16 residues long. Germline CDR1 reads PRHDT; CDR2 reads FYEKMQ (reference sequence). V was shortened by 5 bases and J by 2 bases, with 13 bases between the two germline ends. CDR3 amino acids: CASSRQELAGANVLTF. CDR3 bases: TGTGCCAGCAGCCGACAGGAGTTAGCTGGGGCCAACGTCCTGACTTTC.

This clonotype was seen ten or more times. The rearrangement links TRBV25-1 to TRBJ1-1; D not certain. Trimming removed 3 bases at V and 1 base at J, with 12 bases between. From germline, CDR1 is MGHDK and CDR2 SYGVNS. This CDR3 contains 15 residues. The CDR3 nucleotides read TGTGCCAGCAGTGACCCCTTTACGGGGAACACTGAAGCTTTCTTT. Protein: CASSDPFTGNTEAFF. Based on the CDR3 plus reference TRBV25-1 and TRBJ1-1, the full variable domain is EADIYQTPRYLVIGTGKKITLECSQTMGHDKMYWYQQDPGMELHLIHYSYGVNSTEKGDLSSESTVSRIRTEHFPLTLESARPSHTSQYLCASSDPFTGNTEAFFGQGTRLTVV.

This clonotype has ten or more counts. CDR3 sequence (DNA): TGTGCCAGCAGTTTAAGGGGGGCAGGGACAGGGGGCTCTGGGGCCAACGTCCTGACTTTC. Translating it yields CASSLRGAGTGGSGANVLTF. The V call is TRBV12-3 or TRBV12-4, the J call TRBJ2-6; 11 bases align to TRBD1. After removal of 2 bases from V and 0 bases from J, the junction contained 9 bases not matched to a gene. The CDR3 runs 20 residues.

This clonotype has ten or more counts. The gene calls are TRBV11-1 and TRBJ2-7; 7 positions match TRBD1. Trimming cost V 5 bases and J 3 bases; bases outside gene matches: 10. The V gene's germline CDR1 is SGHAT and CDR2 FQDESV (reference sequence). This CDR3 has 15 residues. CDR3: CASSPRPGTVYEQYF. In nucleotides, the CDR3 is TGTGCCAGCAGCCCACGCCCCGGGACAGTCTACGAGCAGTACTTC.

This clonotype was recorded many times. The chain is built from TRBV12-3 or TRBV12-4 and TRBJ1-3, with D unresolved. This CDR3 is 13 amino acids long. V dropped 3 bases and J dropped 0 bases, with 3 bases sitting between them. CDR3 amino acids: CASSFHSGNTIYF. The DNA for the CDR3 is TGTGCCAGCAGTTTCCACTCTGGAAACACCATATATTTT.

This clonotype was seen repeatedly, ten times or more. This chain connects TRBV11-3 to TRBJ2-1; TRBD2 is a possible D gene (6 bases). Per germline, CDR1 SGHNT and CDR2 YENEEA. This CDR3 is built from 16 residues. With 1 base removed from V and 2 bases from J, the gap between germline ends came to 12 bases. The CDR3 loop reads CASSLGERGAYNEQFF. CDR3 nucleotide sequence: TGTGCCAGCAGCTTAGGGGAGCGCGGGGCCTACAATGAGCAGTTCTTC. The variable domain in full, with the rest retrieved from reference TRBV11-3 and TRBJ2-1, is EAGVVQSPRYKIIEKKQPVAFWCNPISGHNTLYWYLQNLGQGPELLIRYENEEAVDDSQLPKDRFSAERLKGVDSTLKIQPAELGDSAVYLCASSLGERGAYNEQFFGPGTRLTVL.

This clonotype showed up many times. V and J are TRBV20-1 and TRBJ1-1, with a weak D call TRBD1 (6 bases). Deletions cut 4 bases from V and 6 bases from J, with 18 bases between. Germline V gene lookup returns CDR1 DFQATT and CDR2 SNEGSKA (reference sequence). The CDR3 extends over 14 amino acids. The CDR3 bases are TGCAGTGCTACCGCGGGACATTATTCCCCTGAAGCTTTCTTT. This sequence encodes CSATAGHYSPEAFF.

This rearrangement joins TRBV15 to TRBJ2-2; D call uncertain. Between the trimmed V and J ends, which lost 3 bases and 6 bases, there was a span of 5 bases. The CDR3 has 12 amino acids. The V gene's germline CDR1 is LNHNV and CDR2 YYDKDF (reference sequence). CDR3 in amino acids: CATSREAGELFF. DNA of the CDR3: TGTGCCACCAGCAGGGAAGCCGGGGAGCTGTTTTTT.

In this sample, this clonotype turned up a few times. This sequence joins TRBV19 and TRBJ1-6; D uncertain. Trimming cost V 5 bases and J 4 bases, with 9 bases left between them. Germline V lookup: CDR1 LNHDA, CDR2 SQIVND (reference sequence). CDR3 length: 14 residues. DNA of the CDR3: TGTGCCAGTAGTTCTATCCCATATAATTCACCCCTCCACTTT. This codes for CASSSIPYNSPLHF.

The CDR3 spells CASSATAFTDTQYF. The DNA of the CDR3 is TGTGCCAGCAGCGCGACGGCGTTTACAGATACGCAGTATTTT. The J gene is TRBJ2-3, the V gene TRBV7-9; D not resolved. The ends were cut back, 5 bases at V and 3 bases at J, with 12 bases in the middle. Germline V gives CDR1 SEHNR, CDR2 FQNEAQ (reference sequence). The CDR3 spans 14 residues. The whole variable domain, filled in from reference TRBV7-9 and TRBJ2-3, reads DTGVSQNPRHKITKRGQNVTFRCDPISEHNRLYWYRQTLGQGPEFLTYFQNEAQLEKSRLLSDRFSAERPKGSFSTLEIQRTEQGDSAMYLCASSATAFTDTQYFGPGTRLTVL.

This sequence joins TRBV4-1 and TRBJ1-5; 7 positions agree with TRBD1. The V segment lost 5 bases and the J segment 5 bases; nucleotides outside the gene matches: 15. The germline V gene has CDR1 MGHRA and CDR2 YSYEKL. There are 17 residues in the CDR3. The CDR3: CASSNALRDSRDQPQHF. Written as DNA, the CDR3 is TGCGCCAGCAGCAACGCCCTCCGGGACAGTAGGGATCAGCCCCAGCATTTT.

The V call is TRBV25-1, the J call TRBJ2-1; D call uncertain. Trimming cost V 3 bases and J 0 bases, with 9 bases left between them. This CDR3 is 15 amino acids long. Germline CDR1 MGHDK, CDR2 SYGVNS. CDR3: CASSEAFSSYNEQFF. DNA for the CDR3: TGTGCCAGCAGTGAGGCCTTTAGCTCCTACAATGAGCAGTTCTTC.

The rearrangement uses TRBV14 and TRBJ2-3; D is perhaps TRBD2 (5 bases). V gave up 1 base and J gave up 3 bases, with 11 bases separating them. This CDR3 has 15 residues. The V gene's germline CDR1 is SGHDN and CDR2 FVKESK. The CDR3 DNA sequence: TGTGCCAGCAGCCAAGTACCCGGAGGAACAGATACGCAGTATTTT. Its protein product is CASSQVPGGTDTQYF.

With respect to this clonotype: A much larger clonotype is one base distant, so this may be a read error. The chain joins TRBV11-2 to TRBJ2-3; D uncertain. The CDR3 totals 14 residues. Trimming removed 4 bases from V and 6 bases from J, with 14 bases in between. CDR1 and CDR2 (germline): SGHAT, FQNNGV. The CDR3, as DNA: TGTGCCAGCAGCTCTAGGACCATTCGCGATACGCAGTATTTT. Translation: CASSSRTIRDTQYF.

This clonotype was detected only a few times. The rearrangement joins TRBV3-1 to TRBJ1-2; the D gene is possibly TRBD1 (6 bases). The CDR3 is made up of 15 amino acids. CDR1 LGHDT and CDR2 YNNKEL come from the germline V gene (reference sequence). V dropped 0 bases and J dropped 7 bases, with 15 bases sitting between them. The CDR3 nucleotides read TGTGCCAGCAGCCAAGATCCCGGACAGCGATTTGGCTACACCTTC. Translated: CASSQDPGQRFGYTF. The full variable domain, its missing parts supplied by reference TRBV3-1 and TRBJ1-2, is DTAVSQTPKYLVTQMGNDKSIKCEQNLGHDTMYWYKQDSKKFLKIMFSYNNKELIINETVPNRFSPKSPDKAHLNLHINSLELGDSAVYFCASSQDPGQRFGYTFGSGTRLTVV.

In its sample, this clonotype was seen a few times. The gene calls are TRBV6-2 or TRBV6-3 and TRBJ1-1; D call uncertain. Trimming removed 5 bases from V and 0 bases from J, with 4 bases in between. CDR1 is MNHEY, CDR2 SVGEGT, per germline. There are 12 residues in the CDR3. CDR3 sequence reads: CASSVMNTEAFF. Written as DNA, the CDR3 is TGTGCCAGCAGTGTAATGAACACTGAAGCTTTCTTT.

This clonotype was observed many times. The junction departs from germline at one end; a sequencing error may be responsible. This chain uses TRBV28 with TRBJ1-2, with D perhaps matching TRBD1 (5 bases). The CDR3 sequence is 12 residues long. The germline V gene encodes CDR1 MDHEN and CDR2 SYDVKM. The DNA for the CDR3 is TGCGCCAGCAGCCCAGACAGATATGGCTACACCTTC. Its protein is CASSPDRYGYTF.

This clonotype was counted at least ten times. DNA for the CDR3: TGTGCCAGCTCACCAAGAATAGGACTAGCTGCCTACGAGCAGTACTTC. It translates to CASSPRIGLAAYEQYF. The chain is built from TRBV18 and TRBJ2-7; 8 bases are a match to TRBD2. V shed 2 bases, J shed 2 bases, and the junction held 8 bases outside the gene matches. The CDR3 consists of 16 residues. Germline lookup yields CDR1 KGHSH and CDR2 LQKENI.

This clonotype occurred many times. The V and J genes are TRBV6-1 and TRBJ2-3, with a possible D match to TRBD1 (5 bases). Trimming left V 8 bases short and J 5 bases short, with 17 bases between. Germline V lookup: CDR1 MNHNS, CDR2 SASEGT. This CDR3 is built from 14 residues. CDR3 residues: CASQARASGDTQYF. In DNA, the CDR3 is TGTGCCAGCCAAGCCAGGGCTAGTGGAGATACGCAGTATTTT.

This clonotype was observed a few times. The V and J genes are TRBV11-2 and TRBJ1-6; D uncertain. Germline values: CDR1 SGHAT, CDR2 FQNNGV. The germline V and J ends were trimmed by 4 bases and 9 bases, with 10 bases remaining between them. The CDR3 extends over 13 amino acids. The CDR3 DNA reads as TGTGCCAGCAGCTCCGAGGAAATTTCACCCCTCCACTTT. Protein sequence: CASSSEEISPLHF. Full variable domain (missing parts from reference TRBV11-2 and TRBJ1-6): EAGVAQSPRYKIIEKRQSVAFWCNPISGHATLYWYQQILGQGPKLLIQFQNNGVVDDSQLPKDRFSAERLKGVDSTLKIQPAKLEDSAVYLCASSSEEISPLHFGNGTRLTVT.

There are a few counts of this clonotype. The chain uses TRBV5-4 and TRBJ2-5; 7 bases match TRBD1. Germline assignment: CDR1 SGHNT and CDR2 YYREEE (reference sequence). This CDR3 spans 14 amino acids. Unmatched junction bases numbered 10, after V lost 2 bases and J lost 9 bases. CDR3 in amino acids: CASSFNIQGSAQYF. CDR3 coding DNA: TGTGCCAGCAGCTTCAACATACAGGGGTCGGCCCAGTACTTC.

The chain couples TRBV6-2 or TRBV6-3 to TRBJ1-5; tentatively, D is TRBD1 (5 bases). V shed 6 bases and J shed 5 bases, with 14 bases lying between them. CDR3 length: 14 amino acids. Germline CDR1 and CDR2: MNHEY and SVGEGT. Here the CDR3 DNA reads TGTGCCAGCAGCTTGGGGCAACAGTATCAGCCCCAGCATTTT. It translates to CASSLGQQYQPQHF.

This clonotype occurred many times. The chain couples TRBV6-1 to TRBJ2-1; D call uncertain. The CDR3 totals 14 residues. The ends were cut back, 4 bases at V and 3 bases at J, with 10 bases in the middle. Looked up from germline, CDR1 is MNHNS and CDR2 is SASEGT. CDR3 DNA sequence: TGTGCCAGCAGTGTCGCCGGGTACTACAATGAGCAGTTCTTC. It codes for CASSVAGYYNEQFF.

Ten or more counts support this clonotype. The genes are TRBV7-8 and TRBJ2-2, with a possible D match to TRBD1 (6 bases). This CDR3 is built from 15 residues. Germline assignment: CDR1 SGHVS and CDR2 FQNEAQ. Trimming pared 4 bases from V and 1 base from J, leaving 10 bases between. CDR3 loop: CASSSQTGNTGELFF. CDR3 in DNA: TGTGCCAGCAGCTCCCAGACAGGGAACACCGGGGAGCTGTTTTTT.

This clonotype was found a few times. The CDR3 protein is CATSDLGTGTYNEQFF. The CDR3, as DNA: TGTGCCACCAGTGATTTGGGGACAGGGACTTACAATGAGCAGTTCTTC. The V and J genes are TRBV24-1 and TRBJ2-1, with 9 bases matching TRBD1. The CDR3 is 16 amino acids. Germline-derived CDR1 and CDR2 are KGHDR and SFDVKD. The trim removed 0 bases at V and 4 bases at J, leaving 3 bases unmatched.

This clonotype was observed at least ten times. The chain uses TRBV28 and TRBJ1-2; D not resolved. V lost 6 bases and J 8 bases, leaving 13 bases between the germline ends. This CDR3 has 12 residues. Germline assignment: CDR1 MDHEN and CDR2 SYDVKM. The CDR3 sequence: CASRTPPRGYTF. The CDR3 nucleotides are TGTGCCAGCAGAACACCCCCGAGGGGCTACACCTTC.